This T cell receptor beta chain was profiled in a study of shared clonotypes between healthy human individuals. Study-wide context: The cohort had a couple of women and a few men, ages 18 to 49. Study observations and caveats: Around 5% of naive CD4 clonotypes were shared across several donors. Investigators expected sequencing depth to affect clonotype sharing among donors. The represented genetic and exposure-history diversity was limited by the small number of donors.

Generated by immunoSEQ multiplex PCR, the TCRdb table keeps only in-frame clones and is missing some. The sample includes millions of clones, 90% to 95% seen only once; the top ten take around 0.13%. To note about this clone: What it binds is not known.

The CDR3 sequence is 13 residues long. The germline V gene encodes CDR1 MGHRA and CDR2 YSYEKL. The V gene lost 2 bases and the J gene lost 4 bases, with 9 bases spanning the gap. The TCR originated in a young man in good health. The sample comprised naive CD4+ T cells sorted from blood. Subset specified: CD45RA+ positively selected. The chain uses TRBV4-1 and TRBJ2-7; TRBD1 is a possible D gene (6 bases). The CDR3 is CASSQQGWYEQYF. CDR3 coding DNA: TGCGCCAGCAGCCAACAGGGGTGGTACGAGCAGTACTTC.